These 6 T cell receptor beta chains were all obtained from the same sample, sequenced in a study of type 1 regulatory T cells. General study findings and limits: Tr1 cells had a more restricted TCR repertoire than non-Tr1 cells.

MiXCR was run by TCRdb on the reads, yielding one entry per CDR3 protein. The table shows thousands of distinct CDR3 sequences, with 30% to 40% occurring only once. No antigen has been assigned to these receptors. The specimen sequenced was cultured type 1 regulatory T (Tr1) cells, either the whole culture or a sorted fraction (not recorded which). These receptors were taken from a human donor in good health.

This clonotype occurred many times. CDR3 protein: CASSLDRVNTEAFF. The CDR3 DNA sequence: TGTGCCAGCAGCTTAGACAGGGTAAACACTGAAGCTTTCTTT. The gene calls are TRBV11-2 and TRBJ1-1; D is possibly TRBD1 (5 bases). The germline gives CDR1 SGHAT, CDR2 FQNNGV. There are 14 residues in the CDR3. With 0 bases removed from V and 2 bases from J, the gap between germline ends came to 7 bases.

This clonotype was counted a single time. V usage is TRBV12-5 and J usage is TRBJ1-1, with D uncertain. Per the germline V gene, CDR1 is LGHNT and CDR2 is FRNRAP. The CDR3 contains 13 residues. V gave up 1 base and J gave up 1 base, with 4 bases separating them. CDR3 loop: CASGLAGNTEAFF. In DNA, the CDR3 is TGTGCTAGTGGTTTGGCAGGGAACACTGAAGCTTTCTTT.

The chain carries TRBV6-1 and TRBJ1-2; 8 bases match TRBD1. CDR1 is MNHNS and CDR2 is SASEGT in the germline V gene. Unmatched junction bases numbered 9, after V lost 6 bases and J lost 0 bases. The CDR3 runs to 16 residues. The CDR3 loop is CASRGTGLLANYGYTF. CDR3 in DNA: TGTGCCAGCAGAGGGACAGGCCTGTTAGCTAACTATGGCTACACCTTC.

V is TRBV12-3 or TRBV12-4 and J is TRBJ1-2; D is unresolved. V lost 6 bases and J 5 bases, leaving 10 bases between the germline ends. The CDR3 covers 12 residues. This CDR3 is CASSQPPYGYTF. CDR3 DNA sequence: TGTGCCAGCAGCCAACCCCCGTATGGCTACACCTTC.

The rearrangement joins TRBV2 to TRBJ1-6; D possibly corresponds to TRBD1 (6 bases). V lost 6 bases to trimming and J lost 0 bases, with 12 bases between them. The CDR3 spans 16 residues. Germline-derived CDR1 and CDR2 are SNHLY and FYNNEI. The CDR3 here is CASRTDSSSYNSPLHF. In DNA, the CDR3 is TGTGCCAGCAGGACGGACAGCTCCTCCTATAATTCACCCCTCCACTTT.

V and J are TRBV12-3 or TRBV12-4 and TRBJ1-3, with D hard to call. Trimming pared 5 bases from V and 0 bases from J, leaving 14 bases between. The CDR3 covers 16 residues. This CDR3 reads CASSPLMGSSGNTIYF. CDR3 coding DNA: TGTGCCAGCAGTCCCCTCATGGGCAGCTCTGGAAACACCATATATTTT.